Below are 12 T cell receptor beta chains sequenced from a single sample in a study of T cell changes during pregnancy in multiple sclerosis. TCRdb's copy holds only in-frame clones and misses some; the assay was immunoSEQ multiplex PCR. Here the sample spans around 50,000 clones, more than 80% being singletons. Sequenced material: CD8+ T cells from peripheral blood mononuclear cells, taken in the second trimester of pregnancy. The source is a female donor with multiple sclerosis, enrolled in a pregnancy study.

A few counts support this clone. The chain joins TRBV6-1 to TRBJ1-5, with 9 bases fitting TRBD1. This CDR3 contains 14 residues. From germline, CDR1 is MNHNS and CDR2 SASEGT. The V gene end was trimmed by 6 bases and the J gene end by 7 bases; junction bases not matched to a gene: 7. CDR3 in amino acids: CASSAGTGSQPQHF. The CDR3 DNA is TGTGCCAGCAGCGCCGGGACAGGGAGCCAGCCCCAGCATTTT.

This sequence joins TRBV4-1 and TRBJ2-5; D is ambiguous. Germline V CDR1 and CDR2: MGHRA, YSYEKL. The CDR3 loop spans 17 amino acids. V lost 1 base, J lost 2 bases, and 17 bases lay in between. For the CDR3, the DNA is TGCGCCAGCAGCCAAGGCCAGACTCAAGGCCGACAAGAGACCCAGTACTTC. It specifies CASSQGQTQGRQETQYF.

The CDR3 protein is CASSLGSYSHTQYF. In DNA, the CDR3 is TGTGCCAGCAGCCTCGGGAGCTATTCTCATACGCAGTATTTT. The V and J genes are TRBV5-6 and TRBJ2-3; D might be TRBD2 (6 bases). CDR3 length equals 14 residues. The V end lost 4 bases, the J end lost 7 bases, and 16 bases lay between the germline ends. The germline V gene has CDR1 SGHDT and CDR2 YYEEEE.

The V call is TRBV6-5, the J call TRBJ2-5, with 9 bases lining up with TRBD2. J was trimmed by 2 bases and V by 2 bases; bases with no gene match: 3. This CDR3 is 15 amino acids long. CDR1 is MNHEY, CDR2 SVGAGI, per germline. In DNA form, the CDR3 reads TGTGCCAGCAGTTACGTAGCGGGGGCTCAAGAGACCCAGTACTTC. Protein: CASSYVAGAQETQYF.

This clone was seen once. The chain carries TRBV27 and TRBJ2-7; 7 bases are a match to TRBD1. The CDR3 spans 15 residues. The J segment lost 3 bases and the V segment lost 3 bases, leaving 8 bases of the junction unmatched. In germline, CDR1 is MNHEY, CDR2 SMNVEV (reference sequence). CDR3 coding DNA: TGTGCCAGCAGTTTCCCCCGACAGGGTAACTACGAGCAGTACTTC. This translates into CASSFPRQGNYEQYF.

The chain links TRBV19 to TRBJ1-2; 10 nucleotides align to TRBD1. The CDR3 covers 16 residues. The trim removed 0 bases at V and 5 bases at J, leaving 6 bases unmatched. Germline V gene sequence: CDR1 LNHDA, CDR2 SQIVND (reference sequence). CDR3 in amino acids: CASSIDHRTGGYGYTF. The CDR3, as DNA: TGTGCCAGTAGTATAGACCATCGGACAGGGGGATATGGCTACACCTTC.

V usage is TRBV5-4 and J usage is TRBJ1-2; tentative D call: TRBD1 (6 bases). Germline loops: CDR1 SGHNT, CDR2 YYREEE (reference sequence). The germline V and J ends were trimmed by 0 bases and 4 bases, with 13 bases remaining between them. The CDR3 spans 15 residues. The CDR3 region is CASSLEGGRSYGYTF. The CDR3 region has the DNA TGTGCCAGCAGCTTGGAGGGGGGGCGTAGCTATGGCTACACCTTC. Filled out from reference TRBV5-4 and TRBJ1-2, the complete variable domain reads ETGVTQSPTHLIKTRGQQVTLRCSSQSGHNTVSWYQQALGQGPQFIFQYYREEENGRGNFPPRFSGLQFPNYSSELNVNALELDDSALYLCASSLEGGRSYGYTFGSGTRLTVV.

The rearrangement joins TRBV9 to TRBJ1-2, with no clear D. The CDR3 loop spans 15 amino acids. V lost 0 bases and J lost 0, with 9 bases in between. Germline V lookup: CDR1 SGDLS, CDR2 YYNGEE. CDR3 nucleotide sequence: TGTGCCAGCAGCGTAGGGGAGCTAGCTAACTATGGCTACACCTTC. Translated: CASSVGELANYGYTF.

This clone has only a few counts. The chain employs TRBV4-1 and TRBJ1-5; maybe TRBD1 (5 bases). The germline V and J ends were trimmed by 4 bases and 4 bases, with 11 bases remaining between them. This CDR3 has 14 amino acids. CDR1 is MGHRA, CDR2 YSYEKL, per germline. The CDR3 loop reads CASSPPDSNQPQHF. The DNA of the CDR3 is TGCGCCAGCAGCCCGCCAGACAGTAATCAGCCCCAGCATTTT.

V and J are TRBV6-5 and TRBJ2-7; no reliable D call. Trimming cost V 0 bases and J 5 bases, with 2 bases left between them. The CDR3 consists of 11 residues. The germline V gene has CDR1 MNHEY and CDR2 SVGAGI. The CDR3 sequence is CASSYSNEQYF. The CDR3 nucleotides read TGTGCCAGCAGTTACTCTAACGAGCAGTACTTC.

The genes are TRBV6-1 and TRBJ1-2; no definite D call. V was trimmed by 6 bases and J by 6 bases, leaving 5 bases between them. Germline V gene lookup returns CDR1 MNHNS and CDR2 SASEGT. The CDR3 has 10 amino acids. The CDR3 bases are TGTGCCAGCAGCGGAGATGGCTACACCTTC. The encoded protein is CASSGDGYTF.

As DNA, the CDR3 is TGTGCCAGCAGTCCTAGACAGGGGACTGAAGCTTTCTTT. It yields the protein CASSPRQGTEAFF. The chain links TRBV28 to TRBJ1-1; 8 bases are a match to TRBD1. This CDR3 spans 13 amino acids. J lost 5 bases, V lost 5 bases, and 4 bases had no gene match. Germline values: CDR1 MDHEN, CDR2 SYDVKM.